The clone carrying this T cell receptor beta chain was seen just once. These data come from a study of CD8 T cells in Susac syndrome. The sequenced target, TCR beta, came from blood CD8+ and CD4+ T cells. Germline V lookup: CDR1 SQVTM, CDR2 ANQGSEA. The CDR3 spans 12 residues. V dropped 6 bases and J dropped 4 bases, with 12 bases sitting between them. It was with random hexamers that roughly 0.45 to 1 ug RNA was reverse transcribed. Amplification of the TCR beta CDR3 was carried out by immunoSEQ multiplex PCR, which spanned a total of 54 Vbeta and 13 Jbeta segments. TCRdb re-called the immunoSEQ multiplex PCR reads with MiXCR, one entry per CDR3 protein. The table lists some 180,000 distinct CDR3 sequences, approximately 93% of them singletons.

The sequenced sample was CD4+ T cells from PBMCs. This chain joins TRBV29-1 and TRBJ1-1; D gene ambiguous. This TCR was recovered from a human donor in good health. CDR3 in DNA: TGCAGCGTCCAACCAGGCCTCACTGAAGCTTTCTTT. Translation: CSVQPGLTEAFF.